These T cell receptor beta chains were read from a single sample in a study of beta chain bispecific antibodies for T cell cancers. TCRdb called the 5' RACE reads again in MiXCR, with one record for every CDR3 protein. The sample carries over 20,000 distinct CDR3 sequences, about 2.7% recorded once. Their specific antigens are unknown. The sample was healthy donor T cells cultured with leukemia cells. All receptors come from a human donor in good health. Some clones in this sample may be carry-over from other donors' samples. The CDR3 runs from the conserved cysteine through the conserved F or W. Each record gives: CDR3 length, clone size, J gene, D gene, V gene, CDR3 protein, CDR3 DNA. A D gene is named only where the DNA matches it firmly. Size values are once, few and many counts, or a class for expanded clones, and some rows have none.

13 | few | TRBJ2-7 | NA | TRBV30 | CAWSVGGPKEQYF | TGTGCCTGGAGTGTGGGGGGGCCGAAGGAGCAGTACTTC
18 | many | TRBJ1-4 | NA | TRBV7-6 | CASSFGRVGRRTNEKLFF | TGTGCCAGCAGCTTCGGGAGGGTTGGTCGGCGGACTAATGAAAAACTGTTTTTT
13 | NA | TRBJ2-7 | TRBD1 | TRBV27 | CASKDRVSSEQYF | TGTGCCAGCAAAGACAGGGTATCTAGCGAGCAGTACTTC
17 | many | TRBJ2-5 | TRBD1 | TRBV6-5 | CASSYVGTGGLQETQYF | TGTGCCAGCAGTTACGTAGGGACAGGGGGCCTCCAAGAGACCCAGTACTTC
15 | few | TRBJ2-3 | TRBD2 | TRBV7-9 | CASSVIAGGTDTQYF | TGTGCCAGCAGCGTTATAGCGGGGGGTACAGATACGCAGTATTTT
13 | many | TRBJ1-2 | NA | TRBV19 | CAATPGPNYGYTF | TGTGCAGCGACACCGGGTCCTAACTATGGCTACACCTTC
13 | many | TRBJ2-1 | TRBD1 | TRBV5-6 | CASSPTGVDEQFF | TGTGCCAGCAGCCCCACAGGGGTGGATGAGCAGTTCTTC
13 | many | TRBJ2-7 | TRBD1 | TRBV5-1 | CASTGTESYEQYF | TGCGCCAGCACAGGGACAGAGTCCTACGAGCAGTACTTC
14 | many | TRBJ1-2 | TRBD1 | TRBV2 | CASLSGGTNYGYTF | TGTGCCAGCCTTTCAGGGGGAACTAACTATGGCTACACCTTC
16 | many | TRBJ1-1 | TRBD1 | TRBV10-3 | CAIRPGTGGVNTEAFF | TGTGCCATCAGGCCCGGGACAGGGGGTGTGAACACTGAAGCTTTCTTT
12 | many | TRBJ2-2 | NA | TRBV19 | CASSIFAGELFF | TGTGCCAGTAGTATATTCGCCGGGGAGCTGTTTTTT
13 | many | TRBJ2-3 | TRBD1 | TRBV29-1 | CSVAGTVTDTQYF | TGCAGCGTTGCCGGGACAGTCACAGATACGCAGTATTTT
16 | many | TRBJ2-1 | TRBD1 | TRBV13 | CASSLRGRQGIDEQFF | TGTGCCAGCAGCTTAAGAGGTAGACAGGGGATCGATGAGCAGTTCTTC
15 | many | TRBJ2-3 | TRBD2 | TRBV5-1 | CASSPSGGTTDTQYF | TGCGCCAGCAGCCCTAGCGGGGGTACAACAGATACGCAGTATTTT
15 | few | TRBJ2-5 | NA | TRBV19 | CASSPAVRQQETQYF | TGTGCCAGTAGCCCGGCGGTTCGTCAGCAAGAGACCCAGTACTTC
19 | few | TRBJ2-4 | NA | TRBV6-1 | CASSEVLGLPLGAKNIQYF | TGTGCCAGCAGTGAAGTCCTAGGACTACCACTCGGGGCCAAAAACATTCAGTACTTC
16 | many | TRBJ2-3 | TRBD1 | TRBV6-6 | CASSFSQGDSTDTQYF | TGTGCCAGCAGTTTTTCACAGGGGGATAGCACAGATACGCAGTATTTT
13 | many | TRBJ2-1 | NA | TRBV7-9 | CASSPPDRNEQFF | TGTGCCAGCAGCCCACCCGACAGGAATGAGCAGTTCTTC
15 | medium-sized | TRBJ1-5 | TRBD1 | TRBV27 | CASSRGTGGRQPQHF | TGTGCCAGCAGCCGAGGGACAGGGGGCAGACAGCCCCAGCATTTT
20 | many | TRBJ2-7 | TRBD2 | TRBV5-6 | CASSPGVPGQPRGESYEQYF | TGTGCCAGCAGCCCGGGGGTACCAGGGCAACCACGGGGGGAATCCTACGAGCAGTACTTC
13 | many | TRBJ2-5 | NA | TRBV7-6 | CASRRDSQETQYF | TGTGCCAGCAGGCGGGACAGCCAAGAGACCCAGTACTTC
13 | NA | TRBJ2-4 | NA | TRBV12-3/TRBV12-4 | CASSSELVRNQYF | TGTGCCAGCAGTTCGGAGTTGGTGCGAAATCAGTACTTC
16 | many | TRBJ2-5 | NA | TRBV14 | CASSQDWGAVQETQYF | TGTGCCAGCAGCCAAGATTGGGGCGCGGTACAAGAGACCCAGTACTTC
14 | many | TRBJ2-7 | NA | TRBV27 | CASSGLGGVGEQYF | TGTGCCAGCAGCGGACTAGGGGGGGTGGGCGAGCAGTACTTC
17 | many | TRBJ2-2 | NA | TRBV3-1 | CASSASEANANTGELFF | TGTGCCAGCAGCGCCAGCGAGGCCAATGCGAACACCGGGGAGCTGTTTTTT
20 | many | TRBJ1-6 | TRBD1 | TRBV6-6 | CASSFNRDRALSSYNSPLHF | TGTGCCAGCAGTTTCAACCGGGACAGGGCTTTGAGCTCCTATAATTCACCCCTCCACTTT
14 | many | TRBJ2-7 | NA | TRBV27 | CASSSLQGIHEQYF | TGTGCCAGCAGTTCCCTCCAGGGTATCCACGAGCAGTACTTC
12 | medium-sized | TRBJ1-5 | NA | TRBV28 | CASRSTHQPQHF | TGTGCCAGCCGTAGTACCCATCAGCCCCAGCATTTT
14 | many | TRBJ2-7 | NA | TRBV5-1 | CASSLAEPDYEQYF | TGCGCCAGCAGCTTGGCAGAGCCAGACTACGAGCAGTACTTC
17 | many | TRBJ1-4 | TRBD1 | TRBV12-3/TRBV12-4 | CASSSGGQGLGNEKLFF | TGTGCCAGCAGTTCTGGGGGACAGGGATTGGGTAATGAAAAACTGTTTTTT
15 | many | TRBJ2-5 | NA | TRBV5-1 | CASSSEGRSEETQYF | TGCGCCAGCAGCTCCGAGGGCCGGTCCGAAGAGACCCAGTACTTC